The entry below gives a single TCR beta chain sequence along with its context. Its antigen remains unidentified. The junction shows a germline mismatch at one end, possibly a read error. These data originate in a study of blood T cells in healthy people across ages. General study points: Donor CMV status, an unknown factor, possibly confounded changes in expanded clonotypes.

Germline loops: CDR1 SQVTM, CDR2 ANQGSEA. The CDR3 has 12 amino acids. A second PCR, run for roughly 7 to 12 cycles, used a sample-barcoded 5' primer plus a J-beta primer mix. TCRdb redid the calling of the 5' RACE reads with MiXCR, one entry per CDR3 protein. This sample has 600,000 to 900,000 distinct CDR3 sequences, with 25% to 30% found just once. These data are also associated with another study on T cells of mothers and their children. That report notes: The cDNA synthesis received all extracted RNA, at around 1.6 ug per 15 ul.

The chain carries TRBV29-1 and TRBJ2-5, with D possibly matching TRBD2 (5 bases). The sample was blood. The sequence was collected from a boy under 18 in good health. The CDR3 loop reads CSVARAQETQHF. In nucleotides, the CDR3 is TGCAGCGTTGCGAGGGCCCAAGAGACCCAGCACTTC.